This T cell receptor (beta chain) was identified during a study of T-cell reconstitution after alpha-beta-depleted transplantation in children. Broader study findings: The origin of alpha-beta T cells about two months after transplant was reportedly several hundred expanded graft clones. Diversity and T-cell counts at one year after transplant derived mostly from new T cells.

Turning to this clonotype: What it binds is unknown.

Trimming pared 3 bases from V and 4 bases from J, leaving 12 bases between. This CDR3 has 14 residues. Germline assignment: CDR1 SNHLY and CDR2 FYNNEI. Researchers prepared the TCRbeta library using unique molecular identifiers, the study reports. TCRdb processed the PCR reads anew with MiXCR; each CDR3 protein has one entry. The sample consists of some 830,000 distinct CDR3 sequences, around 17% of them appearing once. This TCR was sampled from a male patient aged 10-17 years who had a stem cell transplant for acute lymphoblastic leukemia, so the T cells may come from the graft donor. The chain couples TRBV2 to TRBJ2-5, with D maybe TRBD2 (6 bases). Sequences were derived from PBMCs, mostly from graft donor cells, sampled 360 days after TCRalphabeta/CD19-depleted stem cell transplant. The CDR3 DNA reads as TGTGCCAGCAGTGACTTGCGACTAGGAGAGACCCAGTACTTC. Translation gives CASSDLRLGETQYF.